The 8 T cell receptor beta chains presented below share a single source sample, sequenced in a study of Ad26.COV2.S vaccination and SARS-CoV-2 variants. The treatment denotes: around 19 received Ad26.COV2.S at low or high dose, single or two shots; 5 received placebo; per-sample allocation not given. Day 63 following the first vaccine or placebo injection was when the samples were taken. Measured with immunoSEQ multiplex PCR; TCRdb has only the in-frame clones, and not every one. The profile covers about 380,000 clones, with 83% appearing a single time and around 7.4% taken by the ten largest. The sequenced sample was peripheral blood, obtained in a trial of Ad26.COV2.S vaccine versus placebo. The receptors derive from a person between 18 and 60 years old who received the Ad26.COV2.S COVID-19 vaccine or a placebo.

CDR3 sequence (DNA): TGTGCCAGCAGCTTGGAATCCAGCTCGAATGAGCAGTTCTTC. Translation: CASSLESSSNEQFF. V is TRBV5-6 and J is TRBJ2-1; no definite D call. The CDR3 is 14 residues long. The V and J ends lost 0 bases and 7 bases respectively, with 11 bases between them. Germline V gene sequence: CDR1 SGHDT, CDR2 YYEEEE.

The V and J genes are TRBV19 and TRBJ1-4; TRBD1 is a possible D gene (5 bases). This CDR3 is 13 amino acids long. The V and J ends lost 6 bases and 8 bases respectively, with 13 bases between them. Per germline, CDR1 LNHDA and CDR2 SQIVND (reference sequence). The CDR3: CASRSQGLEKLFF. For the CDR3, the DNA is TGTGCCAGTAGGTCGCAGGGCTTGGAAAAACTGTTTTTT.

The chain uses TRBV23-1 and TRBJ2-1; 7 bases map to TRBD1. TRBV23-1 qualifies as an ORF whose function is uncertain. V trimming: 2 bases; J trimming: 15 bases; junction bases outside the gene matches: 25. CDR3 length: 18 amino acids. The CDR3 region is CASSQPTTEGGVPGLPFF. DNA for the CDR3: TGCGCCAGCAGTCAACCTACTACAGAAGGGGGCGTTCCGGGTCTGCCGTTCTTC.

This clone showed up just once. The gene calls are TRBV19 and TRBJ1-5; D is unclear. In germline, CDR1 is LNHDA, CDR2 SQIVND (reference sequence). CDR3 length: 13 amino acids. Trimming pared 3 bases from V and 7 bases from J, leaving 10 bases between. CDR3 DNA: TGTGCCAGTAGTATTCAGGAAGGGCAGCCCCAGCATTTT. Amino acid sequence: CASSIQEGQPQHF.

Regarding this clone: Other DNA sequences from this sample encode an identical CDR3 as well. The chain has TRBV5-1 and TRBJ2-2; tentative D call: TRBD2 (6 bases). V was cut by 4 bases and J by 2 bases, with 12 bases left in between. CDR3 length: 15 residues. Per germline, CDR1 SGHRS and CDR2 YFSETQ. The CDR3 DNA follows: TGCGCCAGCAGCGGGGGGAGAGCCAACACCGGGGAGCTGTTTTTT. This codes for CASSGGRANTGELFF.

This chain links TRBV19 with TRBJ1-4; tentatively, D is TRBD1 (6 bases). Trimming shortened V by 11 bases and J by 3 bases, and 16 bases separated the two germline ends. This CDR3 has 14 amino acids. The germline gives CDR1 LNHDA, CDR2 SQIVND (reference sequence). The CDR3 loop is CASEGGAANEKLFF. As DNA, the CDR3 is TGTGCCTCCGAAGGGGGGGCGGCTAATGAAAAACTGTTTTTT.

This clone was recorded a few times. The chain uses TRBV11-3 and TRBJ2-7; D unclear. From germline, CDR1 is SGHNT and CDR2 YENEEA. CDR3 size: 13 residues. Trimming removed 0 bases at V and 5 bases at J, with 8 bases between. The CDR3 region is CASSLDSRDEQYF. In DNA, the CDR3 is TGTGCCAGCAGCTTAGATTCTCGGGACGAGCAGTACTTC.

The V gene is TRBV5-1, the J gene TRBJ2-7; TRBD1 aligns across 10 bases. From germline, CDR1 is SGHRS and CDR2 YFSETQ. The CDR3 runs 16 residues. J lost 4 bases, V lost 2 bases, and 9 bases had no gene match. CDR3 sequence (DNA): TGCGCCAGCAGCTTCGGCCGTAGACAGGGGGCTTACGAGCAGTACTTC. It encodes CASSFGRRQGAYEQYF.